Sequencing of this TCR beta chain was carried out in a study of CD8 T cells in ankylosing spondylitis. Findings and caveats of the study: Roughly 8 highly homologous variants formed a TCR beta motif that appeared characteristic of ankylosing spondylitis blood. From matched ankylosing spondylitis synovial fluid, disease-linked clones were reportedly recovered at significantly enriched levels. Certain motif variants had earlier appeared in reactive arthritis synovial fluid and blood.

This clonotype has more than one count but fewer than ten. Its antigen is not known. Per the germline V gene, CDR1 is LGHDT and CDR2 is YNNKEL (reference sequence). V gave up 1 base and J gave up 3 bases, with 9 bases separating them. The CDR3 has 15 residues. 5'-RACE, quantitative and with molecular barcodes, yielded the TCR beta libraries. In TCRdb, the 5' RACE reads were re-called with MiXCR into one record per CDR3 protein. Of 31,000 or so distinct CDR3 sequences detected, more than 30% appear once; the ten largest clones hold about 41%. The rearrangement joins TRBV3-1 to TRBJ1-4; D is undetermined. The sequence was obtained from a male donor with ankylosing spondylitis. Sequenced: synovial fluid, either unsorted or a sorted T cell fraction (not recorded which). The CDR3 bases are TGTGCCAGCAGCCAAGCAAGGGCGGCTAATGAAAAACTGTTTTTT. This codes for CASSQARAANEKLFF.